Listed below are T cell receptor beta chains from one sample, sequenced in a study of blood T cells in healthy people across ages. TCRdb re-called the 5' RACE reads through MiXCR, storing one row per CDR3 protein. The data show hundreds of thousands of distinct CDR3 sequences, with approximately 52% seen just once and about 14% held by the top ten. Sample: blood. The receptors were gathered from an elderly woman in good health. The conserved cysteine and the conserved F or W are not part of the CDR3 here. Clone size, where shown, is once, few, many, or a class for clones that have expanded.

v_call	j_call	clone_size	cdr3_aa
TRBV4-1	TRBJ2-1	.	ASSQQYRDRGFYDEQF
TRBV10-3	TRBJ2-2	few	AISVGANTGELF
TRBV6-2/TRBV6-3	TRBJ2-3	many	ASSYSAAGGPMDTQY
TRBV2	TRBJ2-2	.	ASSDVNSGELF
TRBV6-2/TRBV6-3	TRBJ2-4	.	ASSQNRDRVREPY
TRBV12-3/TRBV12-4	TRBJ2-3	many	ASSLRQGRTDTQY
TRBV18	TRBJ2-1	.	ASSPPSVPNEQF
TRBV2	TRBJ1-4	.	ASSDGSQGNEKLF
TRBV7-2	TRBJ2-7	many	ASSLRTGSSYEQY
TRBV15	TRBJ2-1	few	ATSRVRGLAGVYEQF
TRBV9	TRBJ2-1	.	ASSPRTRVGEQF